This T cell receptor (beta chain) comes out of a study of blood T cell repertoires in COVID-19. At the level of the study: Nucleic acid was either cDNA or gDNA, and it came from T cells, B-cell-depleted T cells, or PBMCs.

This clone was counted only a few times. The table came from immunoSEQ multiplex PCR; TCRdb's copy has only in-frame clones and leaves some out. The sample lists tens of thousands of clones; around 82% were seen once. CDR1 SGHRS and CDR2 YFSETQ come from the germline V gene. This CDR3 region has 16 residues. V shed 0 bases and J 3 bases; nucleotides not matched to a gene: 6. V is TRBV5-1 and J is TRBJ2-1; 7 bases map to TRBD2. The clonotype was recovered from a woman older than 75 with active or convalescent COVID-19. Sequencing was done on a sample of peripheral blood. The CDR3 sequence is CASSLGASGNYNEQFF. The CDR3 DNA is TGCGCCAGCAGCTTGGGAGCTAGCGGTAACTACAATGAGCAGTTCTTC. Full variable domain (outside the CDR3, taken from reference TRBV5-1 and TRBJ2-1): KAGVTQTPRYLIKTRGQQVTLSCSPISGHRSVSWYQQTPGQGLQFLFEYFSETQRNKGNFPGRFSGRQFSNSRSEMNVSTLELGDSALYLCASSLGASGNYNEQFFGPGTRLTVL.